This T cell receptor (beta chain) was identified in a study of cytomegalovirus exposure and HLA in healthy donors. Findings and caveats of the study: TCR beta chains numbering some 160 were designated cytomegalovirus-associated.

Clones were read by immunoSEQ multiplex PCR, and TCRdb kept only the in-frame ones, dropping some. In the table there are 120,000 to 150,000 clones, about nine tenths of which are singletons. The V gene lost 3 bases and the J gene lost 5 bases, with 16 bases spanning the gap. Per the germline V gene, CDR1 is SGHDT and CDR2 is YYEEEE. This CDR3 is built from 15 residues. Note on this clone: Its antigen is undetermined.

Sequences were obtained from PBMCs. The chain recombines TRBV5-6 with TRBJ2-3; a possible D gene is TRBD2 (7 bases). The sequence derives from a man aged 18 to 35 in good health and CMV-seronegative. In nucleotides, the CDR3 is TGTGCCAGCAGCTCCTGGGGGGGGCTTGGAGATACGCAGTATTTT. Protein product: CASSSWGGLGDTQYF.